The sequence of this TCR beta chain was determined in a study of blood T cell repertoires in COVID-19. The CDR3 has 16 amino acids. Trimming cost V 4 bases and J 5 bases, with 21 bases left between them. From germline, CDR1 is SGDLS and CDR2 YYNGEE. TCRdb keeps only in-frame clones here, not all; method: immunoSEQ multiplex PCR. The table has around 250,000 clones, 85% to 90% seen once. Participants had their cohort set by participant-reported clinical history. The TCR sequence derives from a woman younger than 45 with acute COVID-19. The sequenced sample was PBMCs or T cells enriched from blood (not recorded which). V usage is TRBV9 and J usage is TRBJ1-2; maybe TRBD1 (5 bases). The CDR3 sequence is CASSFEAGGSGYGYTF. CDR3 sequence (DNA): TGTGCCAGCAGCTTTGAGGCGGGGGGGTCGGGATATGGCTACACCTTC.